Below, 2 T cell receptor beta chains from the same sample are listed, as sequenced in a study of glioma-infiltrating T cells. TCR alpha and beta CDR3 regions were amplified from RNA using iRepertoire nested multiplex PCR. Via MiXCR, TCRdb re-called the multiplex PCR reads, giving one row per CDR3 protein. The sample records 9,500 to 15,000 distinct CDR3 sequences, 26% being singletons. Sequenced: glioma tissue, nonneoplastic brain tissue, or PBMCs (not recorded which). The source is a human donor with low-grade glioma or glioblastoma, undergoing nonglioma brain surgery, or in good health (not recorded which).

With regard to this clonotype: A much more abundant neighbour one base away suggests this may be a read error. V and J are TRBV20-1 and TRBJ2-3; no firm D call. Trimming took 5 bases from V and 0 from J, leaving 12 bases between them. This CDR3 has 14 residues. CDR1 and CDR2 from the germline V gene are DFQATT and SNEGSKA (reference sequence). CDR3 bases: TGCAGTGCTCTAAATGGGGTCAGCACAGATACGCAGTATTTT. It specifies CSALNGVSTDTQYF.

In this sample, this clonotype turned up many times. The V gene is TRBV3-1, the J gene TRBJ2-3; 11 nucleotides line up with TRBD2. This CDR3 spans 17 amino acids. Germline CDR1 and CDR2: LGHDT and YNNKEL (reference sequence). With V trimmed by 5 bases and J by 2 bases, 9 bases remained unmatched. The CDR3 DNA reads as TGTGCCAGCAGCACCCGGACTAGCGGGCAGCCCACAGATACGCAGTATTTT. It translates to CASSTRTSGQPTDTQYF.